This T cell receptor (beta chain) was profiled in a study of cytomegalovirus exposure and HLA in healthy donors. Whole-study findings and limits: The authors later found most CMV-associated TCR beta chains appeared HLA-restricted.

Only a few counts were recorded for this clone. As yet, its antigen is unknown. Per the germline V gene, CDR1 is ENHRY and CDR2 is SYGVKD. This CDR3 comprises 15 residues. Trimming cost V 6 bases and J 4 bases; bases outside gene matches: 11. PCR was performed using 60 Vbeta and 13 Jbeta primers. Methods used by the authors: Counted up in a later analysis, unique TCR beta chains came to roughly 80 million, with around 12 million shared. Sequencing used immunoSEQ multiplex PCR; TCRdb keeps in-frame clones, though not all of them. That table gives V, J and clone size, and the DNA gave D and trimming. The repertoire holds approximately 140,000 clones, roughly 72% seen once, with over 1.5% in the top ten.

The receptor comes from a woman aged 45-59 years in good health and CMV-seronegative. Sequencing input: PBMCs. J is TRBJ2-7 and V is TRBV10-3; 8 nucleotides align to TRBD2. The CDR3 region is CAISPLGGDRYEQYF. DNA of the CDR3: TGTGCCATCAGCCCCCTCGGGGGGGATAGGTACGAGCAGTACTTC.